Below are 5 T cell receptor beta chains sequenced from a single sample in a study of blood T cells in healthy people across ages. A second PCR of roughly 6 to 12 cycles used a sample-barcoded 5' primer and a J-beta primer mix. Using its own MiXCR run on the 5' RACE reads, TCRdb lists one record per CDR3 protein. The table records 750,000 to 850,000 distinct CDR3 sequences, approximately 25% of them present only once. The same data also contributed to another study, on T cells of mothers and their children.

The sequencing sample was made of blood. These receptors came from a boy under 18 in good health.

The genes are TRBV28 and TRBJ2-7; a weak D match, TRBD1 (6 bases). The CDR3 totals 13 residues. Between the trimmed V and J ends, which lost 6 bases and 4 bases, there was a span of 13 bases. Germline loops: CDR1 MDHEN, CDR2 SYDVKM. The CDR3 loop reads CASREQGVYEQYF. CDR3 nucleotides: TGTGCCAGCAGAGAACAGGGAGTATACGAGCAGTACTTC.

This chain joins TRBV11-2 and TRBJ2-7, with unresolved D. Trimming took off 1 base at V and 7 bases at J, with 8 bases between the two ends. Germline V CDR1 and CDR2: SGHAT, FQNNGV. The CDR3 is 12 residues long. The CDR3 nucleotides are TGTGCCAGCAGCTTAGTATTCGTAGAGCAGTACTTC. Amino acids: CASSLVFVEQYF.

This sequence joins TRBV28 and TRBJ2-5; the D is unclear. The CDR3 contains 14 residues. The germline gives CDR1 MDHEN, CDR2 SYDVKM. The V and J ends lost 3 bases and 1 base respectively, with 9 bases between them. CDR3 sequence: CASSFSRPQETQYF. As DNA, the CDR3 is TGTGCCAGCAGTTTTTCGCGGCCCCAAGAGACCCAGTACTTC. Complete variable domain (other parts from reference TRBV28 and TRBJ2-5): DVKVTQSSRYLVKRTGEKVFLECVQDMDHENMFWYRQDPGLGLRLIYFSYDVKMKEKGDIPEGYSVSREKKERFSLILESASTNQTSMYLCASSFSRPQETQYFGPGTRLLVL.

The rearrangement uses TRBV29-1 and TRBJ2-3; D is unresolved. CDR1 SQVTM and CDR2 ANQGSEA come from the germline V gene. There are 14 residues in the CDR3. Trimming removed 4 bases from V and 4 bases from J, with 15 bases in between. In DNA form, the CDR3 reads TGCAGCGTTGTTAGTAGAGATAAGCCAGATACGCAGTATTTT. This translates into CSVVSRDKPDTQYF.

The rearrangement joins TRBV7-2 to TRBJ1-1; 7 bases match TRBD1. CDR3 length equals 14 residues. Germline V gives CDR1 SGHTA, CDR2 FQGNSA. Unmatched junction bases numbered 2, after V lost 1 base and J lost 3 bases. The CDR3 here is CASSLGQGYTEAFF. The CDR3 nucleotides are TGTGCCAGCAGCTTAGGACAGGGTTACACTGAAGCTTTCTTT.